One sample yielded the 17 T cell receptor beta chains listed below, sequenced in a study of blood T cell repertoires in COVID-19. Sequencing used immunoSEQ multiplex PCR; TCRdb keeps in-frame clones, though not all of them. The sample consists of 120,000 or so clones, 70% to 80% of them appearing once. The sequenced sample consisted of peripheral blood. The source of these receptors is a human donor in a cohort sampled during active COVID-19.

This chain links TRBV11-2 with TRBJ2-7; D perhaps matches TRBD1 (6 bases). V was shortened by 4 bases and J by 4 bases, with 11 bases between the two germline ends. Germline loops: CDR1 SGHAT, CDR2 FQNNGV. This CDR3 comprises 13 residues. The chain's CDR3 is CASSYTTGYEQYF. CDR3 nucleotide sequence: TGTGCCAGCAGCTACACAACAGGGTACGAGCAGTACTTC.

The V call is TRBV28, the J call TRBJ2-3; TRBD1 matches at 8 bases. The germline V gene has CDR1 MDHEN and CDR2 SYDVKM. The CDR3 runs to 21 residues. V was clipped by 5 bases and J by 0 bases; unmatched bases: 22. CDR3 residues: CASSPSPVRDRKSSSTDTQYF. The CDR3, as DNA: TGTGCCAGCAGTCCCTCCCCCGTCCGGGACAGGAAAAGTTCTAGCACAGATACGCAGTATTTT.

This clone was observed a handful of times. This sequence joins TRBV19 and TRBJ2-1; D unresolved. Germline V gene lookup returns CDR1 LNHDA and CDR2 SQIVND (reference sequence). This CDR3 region has 15 residues. The ends were cut back, 0 bases at V and 5 bases at J, with 11 bases in the middle. This CDR3 reads CASSIDGGDDNEQFF. As DNA, the CDR3 is TGTGCCAGTAGTATAGACGGCGGAGATGACAATGAGCAGTTCTTC.

The chain links TRBV28 to TRBJ1-5; D unclear. This CDR3 contains 14 residues. V lost 3 bases and J 10 bases, leaving 16 bases between the germline ends. Looked up from germline, CDR1 is MDHEN and CDR2 is SYDVKM. The CDR3 spells CASSFNLALVPQHF. CDR3 bases: TGTGCCAGCAGTTTTAACCTAGCTCTCGTACCCCAGCATTTT.

In DNA, the CDR3 is TGTGCCAGCAGCCCAAGGATAGGGGCGGATAATGGCTACACCTTC. It is translated as CASSPRIGADNGYTF. The rearrangement uses TRBV9 and TRBJ1-2; D perhaps matches TRBD1 (5 bases). The germline V and J ends were trimmed by 4 bases and 6 bases, with 19 bases remaining between them. Germline V gives CDR1 SGDLS, CDR2 YYNGEE. The CDR3 totals 15 residues. Combining the CDR3 with reference TRBV9 and TRBJ1-2 gives the whole variable domain DSGVTQTPKHLITATGQRVTLRCSPRSGDLSVYWYQQSLDQGLQFLIQYYNGEERAKGNILERFSAQQFPDLHSELNLSSLELGDSALYFCASSPRIGADNGYTFGSGTRLTVV.

V and J are TRBV5-1 and TRBJ2-2, with D tentatively TRBD2 (7 bases). Trimming took 0 bases from V and 2 from J, leaving 23 bases between them. The CDR3 length is 20 residues. The germline V gene encodes CDR1 SGHRS and CDR2 YFSETQ. The CDR3, as DNA: TGCGCCAGCAGCTTGGCGCCCGGGACATCGGGGAGGGGAAACACCGGGGAGCTGTTTTTT. This translates into CASSLAPGTSGRGNTGELFF.

The chain joins TRBV2 to TRBJ1-3, with 7 bases aligning to TRBD1. V lost 4 bases and J lost 7; bases outside the gene matches: 4. Germline V gene lookup returns CDR1 SNHLY and CDR2 FYNNEI. The CDR3 length is 13 residues. The chain's CDR3 is CASSVLTGNTIYF. The CDR3 DNA is TGTGCCAGCAGTGTTCTGACAGGGAACACCATATATTTT.

The CDR3 region is CASSLSRGRDEQFF. The CDR3 nucleotides read TGTGCCAGCAGCTTAAGTAGGGGCCGCGATGAGCAGTTCTTC. J is TRBJ2-1 and V is TRBV7-3; the D gene is possibly TRBD1 (5 bases). Deletions cut 1 base from V and 8 bases from J, with 12 bases between. The CDR3 sequence is 14 residues long. CDR1 is SGHTA, CDR2 FQGTGA, per germline.

J is TRBJ1-6 and V is TRBV30; D is unclear. This CDR3 has 14 residues. Trimming removed 1 base from V and 7 bases from J, with 11 bases in between. CDR1 is GTSNPN, CDR2 SVGIG, per germline (reference sequence). The CDR3 region is CAWSAGKINSPLHF. Here the CDR3 DNA reads TGTGCCTGGAGTGCCGGGAAGATAAATTCACCCCTCCACTTT.

The V gene is TRBV3-1 (or the pseudogene TRBV3-2), the J gene TRBJ2-1; 8 nucleotides align to TRBD2. CDR3 size: 17 residues. CDR1 is LGHDT and CDR2 is YNNKEL in the germline V gene (reference sequence). V lost 0 bases and J lost 5; bases outside the gene matches: 9. CDR3 sequence reads: CASSQEYWLAGHNEQFF. DNA for the CDR3: TGTGCCAGCAGCCAAGAATATTGGCTAGCGGGCCACAATGAGCAGTTCTTC.

This clone was seen only a few times. The CDR3 reads CASSVGLGVPNEKLFF. The CDR3 coding sequence is TGTGCCAGCAGCGTAGGTCTGGGCGTGCCGAATGAAAAACTGTTTTTT. The chain has TRBV9 and TRBJ1-4; D is undetermined. In germline, CDR1 is SGDLS, CDR2 YYNGEE. The CDR3 has 16 amino acids. V was trimmed by 0 bases and J by 5 bases, leaving 14 bases between them. The full variable domain, rest sourced from reference TRBV9 and TRBJ1-4, is DSGVTQTPKHLITATGQRVTLRCSPRSGDLSVYWYQQSLDQGLQFLIQYYNGEERAKGNILERFSAQQFPDLHSELNLSSLELGDSALYFCASSVGLGVPNEKLFFGSGTQLSVL.

This clone was detected ten times or more. CDR3 nucleotides: TGTGCCACCAGCAGCCGACAGGGTATGGTGAACACTGAAGCTTTCTTT. It is translated as CATSSRQGMVNTEAFF. The chain recombines TRBV15 with TRBJ1-1; TRBD1 aligns across 7 bases. Trimming cost V 3 bases and J 0 bases; bases outside gene matches: 7. CDR3 length: 16 amino acids. Germline V gives CDR1 LNHNV, CDR2 YYDKDF (reference sequence).

The table lists this clone with a few counts. Here the CDR3 reads CAIQGAGANVLTF. CDR3 in DNA: TGTGCCATACAGGGCGCCGGGGCCAACGTCCTGACTTTC. The J gene is TRBJ2-6, the V gene TRBV6-5; possibly TRBD1 for D (6 bases). The ends were cut back, 10 bases at V and 4 bases at J, with 11 bases in the middle. This CDR3 is built from 13 residues. CDR1 is MNHEY, CDR2 SVGAGI, per germline.

The CDR3 coding sequence is TGTGCCAGCAGTAGGGACAGGGGCGAAAAACTGTTTTTT. It codes for CASSRDRGEKLFF. This chain uses TRBV28 with TRBJ1-4; 10 bases match TRBD1. The CDR3 consists of 13 residues. V shed 5 bases, J shed 8 bases, and the junction held 2 bases outside the gene matches. Germline V gene lookup returns CDR1 MDHEN and CDR2 SYDVKM.

The chain links TRBV27 to TRBJ1-2; 8 bases fit TRBD1. J lost 6 bases, V lost 5 bases, and 14 bases had no gene match. CDR1 is MNHEY, CDR2 SMNVEV, per germline (reference sequence). This CDR3 contains 16 residues. The DNA for the CDR3 is TGTGCCAGCAGTCGGGACAGGCGTAGCTTTCTGAATGGCTACACCTTC. As protein: CASSRDRRSFLNGYTF.

The chain links TRBV28 to TRBJ2-7; no reliable D call. This CDR3 is 10 amino acids long. With 5 bases removed from V and 4 bases from J, the gap between germline ends came to 3 bases. CDR1 is MDHEN and CDR2 is SYDVKM in the germline V gene. CDR3 nucleotides: TGTGCCAGCAGTCGTTACGAGCAGTACTTC. Translating gives CASSRYEQYF.

The CDR3 loop reads CASSQDASVYGYTF. In DNA, the CDR3 is TGTGCCAGCAGCCAAGATGCCAGCGTCTATGGCTACACCTTC. The gene calls are TRBV3-1 (or the pseudogene TRBV3-2) and TRBJ1-2; D call uncertain. The CDR3 length is 14 residues. Per the germline V gene, CDR1 is LGHDT and CDR2 is YNNKEL (reference sequence). Deletions cut 0 bases from V and 4 bases from J, with 9 bases between.